The rows below give T cell receptor beta chains drawn from one sample of a study of Graves' ophthalmopathy and Graves' hyperthyroidism. TCRdb re-analysed the multiplex PCR reads in MiXCR, keeping a single row per CDR3 protein. This sample has roughly 1.1 million distinct CDR3 sequences, with about two fifths found just once. Input material: peripheral blood or thyroid tissue (not recorded which). The origin of the receptors is an adult man with Graves' hyperthyroidism. The CDR3 runs from the conserved cysteine through the conserved F or W. D genes are given only for firm matches. Clone size is given for some rows only: seen once, a few or many times, or a class if the clone is expanded.

>many|TRBV2|TRBD1|TRBJ2-5
CASSSPGQGGTQYF
TGTGCCAGCAGTTCACCGGGACAGGGTGGGACCCAGTACTTC
>.|TRBV2|.|TRBJ1-3
CASSDRWGGTSGNTIYF
TGTGCCAGCAGTGACCGGTGGGGGGGAACCTCTGGAAACACCATATATTTT
>.|TRBV4-2|TRBD2|TRBJ2-7
CASSLSPGLAGEQYF
TGTGCCAGCAGCCTCTCCCCGGGACTAGCGGGCGAGCAGTACTTC
>.|TRBV2|.|TRBJ1-1
CASSEIRTTNTEAFF
TGTGCCAGCAGTGAAATTAGGACAACTAACACTGAAGCTTTCTTT
>few|TRBV6-5|.|TRBJ1-2
CASRRGIGIYGYTF
TGTGCCAGCAGGCGTGGGATAGGGATTTATGGCTACACCTTC
>many|TRBV7-8|.|TRBJ2-2
CASSRDRLNTGELFF
TGTGCCAGCAGTCGAGACAGATTGAACACCGGGGAGCTGTTTTTT
>.|TRBV7-6|.|TRBJ2-7
CASSSPGLGVEQYF
TGTGCCAGCAGCTCCCCGGGGCTAGGAGTCGAGCAGTACTTC
>.|TRBV15|.|TRBJ2-1
CATNGGAEQFF
TGTGCCACCAACGGAGGGGCTGAGCAGTTCTTC
>.|TRBV4-1|TRBD2|TRBJ2-2
CASSRLAGFDTGELFF
TGCGCCAGCAGCCGATTAGCGGGTTTTGACACCGGGGAGCTGTTTTTT
>.|TRBV20-1|TRBD1|TRBJ1-2
CSDAHKKDRGWGYTF
TGCAGTGACGCGCATAAGAAAGACAGGGGTTGGGGCTACACCTTC
>.|TRBV25-1|TRBD2|TRBJ2-7
CASSARRLAGSYEQYF
TGTGCCAGCAGTGCTAGAAGGCTAGCGGGCTCCTACGAGCAGTACTTC
>.|TRBV5-8|.|TRBJ1-5
CASSLDREPQHF
TGTGCCAGCAGCTTGGATCGGGAGCCCCAGCATTTT
>many|TRBV20-1|TRBD1|TRBJ2-7
CSARTGMGYEQYF
TGCAGTGCGAGGACAGGGATGGGCTACGAGCAGTACTTC
>.|TRBV12-3/TRBV12-4|.|TRBJ1-4
CASVEGHNEKLFF
TGTGCTAGTGTGGAAGGTCATAATGAAAAACTGTTTTTT
>.|TRBV12-3/TRBV12-4|.|TRBJ1-1
CASSSLAFRGTEAFF
TGTGCCAGCAGTTCTCTCGCGTTTAGAGGCACTGAAGCTTTCTTT
>.|TRBV24-1|TRBD1|TRBJ2-7
CATSETGTGGFSSYEQYF
TGTGCCACCAGTGAGACCGGGACAGGGGGATTTAGCTCCTACGAGCAGTACTTC
>.|TRBV20-1|.|TRBJ2-7
CSASEGARGHEQYF
TGCAGTGCTAGCGAAGGTGCCAGGGGTCACGAGCAGTACTTC
>many|TRBV2|TRBD1|TRBJ2-2
CASSGRTGFRGTGELFF
TGTGCCAGCAGTGGGAGGACAGGGTTTAGGGGCACCGGGGAGCTGTTTTTT
>.|TRBV29-1|.|TRBJ1-2
CSVTAGFSGYTF
TGCAGCGTGACGGCAGGGTTCTCTGGCTACACCTTC
>many|TRBV19|.|TRBJ2-2
CASNPGTTTGELFF
TGTGCCAGTAATCCAGGGACGACCACCGGGGAGCTGTTTTTT
>many|TRBV12-3/TRBV12-4|.|TRBJ2-5
CASSPGRQQETQYF
TGTGCCAGCAGCCCCGGGAGACAGCAAGAGACCCAGTACTTC
>many|TRBV19|TRBD1|TRBJ1-6
CASGDRDYNSPLHF
TGTGCCAGTGGGGACAGGGACTATAATTCACCCCTCCACTTT
>.|TRBV19|.|TRBJ2-2
CASKTGYKTGELFF
TGTGCCAGTAAAACAGGGTACAAAACCGGGGAGCTGTTTTTT
>.|TRBV7-2|TRBD2|TRBJ2-5
CASSLQAGYQETQYF
TGTGCCAGCAGCCTCCAAGCGGGATACCAAGAGACCCAGTACTTC
>.|TRBV10-2|.|TRBJ2-7
CASGIGYYEQYF
TGCGCCTCCGGGATCGGATACTACGAGCAGTACTTC
>many|TRBV7-9|.|TRBJ1-1
CASLEGGNTEAFF
TGTGCCAGCCTGGAGGGGGGGAACACTGAAGCTTTCTTT
>.|TRBV10-3|.|TRBJ2-7
CAISETDRRSSYEQYF
TGTGCCATCAGTGAGACCGACAGGCGGAGCTCCTACGAGCAGTACTTC
>few|TRBV5-1|TRBD1|TRBJ2-7
CASSWGQVGSYEQYF
TGCGCCAGCAGCTGGGGACAGGTAGGATCCTACGAGCAGTACTTC
>.|TRBV7-2|.|TRBJ1-4
CASSSNPSEKLFF
TGTGCCAGCAGCTCCAATCCTAGCGAAAAACTGTTTTTT
>.|TRBV6-6|.|TRBJ1-3
CASSYSRTGNTTYF
TGTGCCAGCAGTTACTCGCGTACTGGAAACACCACATATTTT
>many|TRBV15|TRBD2|TRBJ2-5
CATSTGAGGIQETQYF
TGTGCCACCTCCACTGGAGCGGGAGGTATTCAAGAGACCCAGTACTTC
>few|TRBV20-1|.|TRBJ2-5
CSAKKPSVGESIFKTQYF
TGCAGTGCTAAAAAACCCTCGGTGGGGGAGAGCATATTTAAGACCCAGTACTTC
>.|TRBV6-2/TRBV6-3|.|TRBJ1-6
CATAQGKGSSVNSPLHF
TGTGCCACGGCGCAGGGCAAAGGCTCGTCAGTAAATTCACCCCTCCACTTT
>many|TRBV19|.|TRBJ1-5
CASSAQGNQPQHF
TGTGCCAGTTCAGCCCAAGGGAATCAGCCCCAGCATTTT
>.|TRBV19|.|TRBJ2-7
CASSITTDGSYEQYF
TGTGCCAGTAGTATTACCACAGACGGAAGCTACGAGCAGTACTTC
>.|TRBV20-1|TRBD1|TRBJ2-2
CSASSGTGDRELFF
TGCAGTGCTAGCTCCGGAACAGGGGACCGGGAGCTGTTTTTT
>.|TRBV29-1|TRBD1|TRBJ1-1
CSVSGQADTEAFF
TGCAGCGTCTCGGGACAGGCTGACACTGAAGCTTTCTTT
>.|TRBV2|TRBD2|TRBJ2-2
CASRSTSARGELFF
TGTGCCAGCAGATCGACTAGCGCACGAGGGGAGCTGTTTTTT
>few|TRBV28|.|TRBJ1-6
CASSSLTASSYNSPLHF
TGTGCCAGCAGTTCGCTCACCGCGAGCTCCTATAATTCACCCCTCCACTTT
>.|TRBV7-2|TRBD1|TRBJ2-7
CASSFKEGQEKFAPSYEQYF
TGTGCCAGCAGTTTTAAGGAGGGACAGGAAAAATTCGCACCCTCCTACGAGCAGTACTTC
>few|TRBV5-6|TRBD1|TRBJ1-2
CASRWDREHGYTF
TGTGCCAGCAGATGGGACAGGGAGCATGGCTACACCTTC
>few|TRBV30|.|TRBJ1-1
CAWIGPTEAFF
TGTGCCTGGATCGGCCCCACTGAAGCTTTCTTT
>.|TRBV25-1|.|TRBJ2-1
CASSDPRGHNEQFF
TGTGCCAGCAGTGACCCGAGGGGCCACAATGAGCAGTTCTTC
>.|TRBV18|.|TRBJ1-2
CASSPGNPGYTF
TGTGCCAGCTCACCAGGGAATCCGGGCTACACCTTC
>.|TRBV7-9|.|TRBJ1-6
CASSGSAPSPLHF
TGTGCCAGCAGCGGGTCGGCACCGTCACCCCTCCACTTT
>many|TRBV7-6|.|TRBJ2-2
CASSQGHTLTTGELFF
TGTGCCAGCAGCCAAGGACACACCTTAACCACCGGGGAGCTGTTTTTT
>few|TRBV12-3/TRBV12-4|TRBD1|TRBJ2-7
CASSSRQGIPYEQYF
TGTGCCAGCAGTTCCAGACAGGGGATCCCCTACGAGCAGTACTTC
>many|TRBV29-1|.|TRBJ2-7
CSVASARAVRVYEQYF
TGCAGCGTTGCAAGCGCGCGGGCGGTTAGGGTCTACGAGCAGTACTTC
>many|TRBV2|.|TRBJ2-1
CASSTGHISYEQFF
TGTGCCAGCAGTACCGGACATATCTCATATGAGCAGTTCTTC
>.|TRBV15|TRBD2|TRBJ2-5
CATSSSSGGALETQYF
TGTGCCACCAGCAGCTCGAGCGGGGGGGCCCTTGAGACCCAGTACTTC
>many|TRBV7-2|.|TRBJ1-6
CASSLMVNNSPLHF
TGTGCCAGCAGCTTAATGGTTAATAATTCACCCCTCCACTTT
>many|TRBV10-3|.|TRBJ2-7
CAISRGGQLYEQYF
TGTGCCATCAGTCGGGGGGGACAGTTATACGAGCAGTACTTC
>few|TRBV4-3|TRBD1|TRBJ1-1
CASSQDQGAITEAFF
TGCGCCAGCAGCCAAGATCAGGGGGCGATCACTGAAGCTTTCTTT
>.|TRBV4-1|TRBD1|TRBJ1-2
CASSQGPGQAYGHTF
TGCGCCAGCAGCCAAGGACCGGGACAGGCCTATGGCCACACCTTC
>many|TRBV15|TRBD1|TRBJ2-2
CATSRGDSETGELFF
TGTGCCACCAGCAGAGGGGACAGTGAGACCGGGGAGCTGTTTTTT
>many|TRBV12-3/TRBV12-4|.|TRBJ1-1
CASSFAGVPEAFF
TGTGCCAGCAGTTTTGCAGGCGTCCCTGAAGCTTTCTTT